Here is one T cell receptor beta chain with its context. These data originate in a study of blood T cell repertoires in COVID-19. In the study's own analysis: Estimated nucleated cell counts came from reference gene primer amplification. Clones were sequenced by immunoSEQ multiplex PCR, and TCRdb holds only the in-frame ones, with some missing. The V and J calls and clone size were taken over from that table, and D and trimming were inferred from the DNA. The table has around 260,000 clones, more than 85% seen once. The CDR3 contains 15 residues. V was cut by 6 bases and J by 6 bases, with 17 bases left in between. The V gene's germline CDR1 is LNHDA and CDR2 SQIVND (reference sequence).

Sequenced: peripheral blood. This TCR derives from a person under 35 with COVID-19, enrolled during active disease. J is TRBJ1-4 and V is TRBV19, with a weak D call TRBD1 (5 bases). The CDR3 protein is CASRAWAAGDEKLFF. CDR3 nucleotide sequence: TGTGCCAGTAGGGCATGGGCGGCGGGGGATGAAAAACTGTTTTTT.